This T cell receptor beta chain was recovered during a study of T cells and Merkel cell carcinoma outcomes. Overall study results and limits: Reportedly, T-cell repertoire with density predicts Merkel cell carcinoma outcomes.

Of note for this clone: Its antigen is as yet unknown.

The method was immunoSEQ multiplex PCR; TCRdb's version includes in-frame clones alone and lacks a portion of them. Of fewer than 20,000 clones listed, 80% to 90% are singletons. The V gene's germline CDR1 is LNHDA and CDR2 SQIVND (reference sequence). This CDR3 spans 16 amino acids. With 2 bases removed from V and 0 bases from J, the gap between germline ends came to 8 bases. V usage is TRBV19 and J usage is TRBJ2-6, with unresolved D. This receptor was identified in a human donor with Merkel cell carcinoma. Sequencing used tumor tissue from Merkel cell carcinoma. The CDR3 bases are TGTGCCAGTAGTATATCAAGGTACTCTGGGGCCAACGTCCTGACTTTC. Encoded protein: CASSISRYSGANVLTF.